The rows below give T cell receptor beta chains drawn from one sample of a study of CD8+CD57+ T cells in acquired aplastic anemia. TCRdb called the reads again in MiXCR, with one record for every CDR3 protein. The top ten clones hold over 10% of a sample with fewer than 200,000 distinct CDR3 sequences, 45% to 60% of them seen once. The material sequenced was sorted CD4+, CD8+, or CD8+CD57+ T cells (not recorded which) from PBMCs. These receptors were taken from a human donor with aplastic anemia. CDR3s include the opening cysteine and the closing phenylalanine or tryptophan. D genes are given only for firm matches. Only some rows state a clone size, as once, few, many or a class for expanded clones.

abundance: many
j_gene: TRBJ1-2
d_gene: TRBD1
v_gene: TRBV7-8
CDR3aa: CASSFIGDSRITF
CDR3nt: TGTGCCAGCAGCTTTATCGGGGACAGCCGTATCACCTTC

abundance: many
j_gene: TRBJ2-2
d_gene: .
v_gene: TRBV20-1
CDR3aa: CSASGRGATGELFF
CDR3nt: TGCAGTGCTAGTGGCCGGGGGGCGACCGGGGAGCTGTTTTTT

abundance: few
j_gene: TRBJ2-5
d_gene: .
v_gene: TRBV3-1
CDR3aa: CATQRGGGALETQYF
CDR3nt: TGTGCCACCCAACGTGGGGGGGGGGCGTTGGAGACCCAGTACTTC

abundance: few
j_gene: TRBJ2-7
d_gene: TRBD1
v_gene: TRBV19
CDR3aa: CASSPRTGISHEQYF
CDR3nt: TGTGCCAGTAGTCCACGGACAGGGATATCCCACGAGCAGTACTTC

abundance: few
j_gene: TRBJ2-7
d_gene: .
v_gene: TRBV20-1
CDR3aa: CSARGAGSEQYF
CDR3nt: TGCAGTGCTAGAGGGGCAGGAAGCGAGCAGTACTTC

abundance: .
j_gene: TRBJ2-1
d_gene: TRBD2
v_gene: TRBV4-3
CDR3aa: CASSPSGRAYNEQFF
CDR3nt: TGCGCCAGCAGCCCGAGCGGGAGGGCCTACAATGAGCAGTTCTTC

abundance: many
j_gene: TRBJ2-4
d_gene: .
v_gene: TRBV5-6
CDR3aa: CASSLGGFIQYF
CDR3nt: TGTGCCAGCAGCTTGGGAGGGTTCATTCAGTACTTC

abundance: .
j_gene: TRBJ2-1
d_gene: .
v_gene: TRBV7-9
CDR3aa: CASSLEGPNEQFF
CDR3nt: TGTGCCAGCAGCTTAGAAGGTCCAAATGAGCAGTTCTTC

abundance: many
j_gene: TRBJ1-3
d_gene: .
v_gene: TRBV10-3
CDR3aa: CAIRGRLDSGNTIYF
CDR3nt: TGTGCCATCCGGGGGAGACTCGACTCTGGAAACACCATATATTTT

abundance: .
j_gene: TRBJ2-5
d_gene: .
v_gene: TRBV5-1
CDR3aa: CASSLTQETQYF
CDR3nt: TGCGCCAGCAGCCTCACCCAAGAGACCCAGTACTTC

abundance: .
j_gene: TRBJ1-1
d_gene: .
v_gene: TRBV5-1
CDR3aa: CASSSTGFGTEAFF
CDR3nt: TGCGCCAGCAGCTCCACAGGATTCGGCACTGAAGCTTTCTTT

abundance: many
j_gene: TRBJ2-7
d_gene: .
v_gene: TRBV6-6
CDR3aa: CASSYSPGLDYEQYF
CDR3nt: TGTGCCAGCAGTTACTCCCCAGGGTTGGACTACGAGCAGTACTTC

abundance: .
j_gene: TRBJ2-3
d_gene: TRBD1
v_gene: TRBV6-1
CDR3aa: CASSGTGEDTQYF
CDR3nt: TGTGCCAGCAGCGGGACAGGCGAAGATACGCAGTATTTT

abundance: .
j_gene: TRBJ2-1
d_gene: .
v_gene: TRBV15
CDR3aa: CATSRDLHNEQFF
CDR3nt: TGTGCCACCAGCAGAGATTTACACAATGAGCAGTTCTTC

abundance: few
j_gene: TRBJ2-7
d_gene: .
v_gene: TRBV28
CDR3aa: CASSFPTPGGEGYEQYF
CDR3nt: TGTGCCAGCAGTTTCCCGACACCAGGGGGGGAAGGGTACGAGCAGTACTTC

abundance: few
j_gene: TRBJ2-7
d_gene: TRBD2
v_gene: TRBV29-1
CDR3aa: CSVIGLAGSYEQYF
CDR3nt: TGCAGCGTAATCGGACTAGCGGGAAGCTACGAGCAGTACTTC

abundance: many
j_gene: TRBJ1-1
d_gene: .
v_gene: TRBV6-1
CDR3aa: CASSPPERKAFF
CDR3nt: TGTGCCAGCAGCCCTCCTGAGAGGAAAGCTTTCTTT

abundance: few
j_gene: TRBJ2-1
d_gene: .
v_gene: TRBV29-1
CDR3aa: CSVDGRGSPYNEQFF
CDR3nt: TGCAGCGTTGACGGCCGTGGTTCGCCCTACAATGAGCAGTTCTTC

abundance: .
j_gene: TRBJ2-7
d_gene: .
v_gene: TRBV20-1
CDR3aa: CSASDGHANSYEQYF
CDR3nt: TGCAGTGCTAGTGACGGACACGCCAACTCCTACGAGCAGTACTTC

abundance: many
j_gene: TRBJ2-7
d_gene: .
v_gene: TRBV7-9
CDR3aa: CASSSLNEQYF
CDR3nt: TGTGCCAGCAGCTCCTTAAACGAGCAGTACTTC

abundance: many
j_gene: TRBJ2-7
d_gene: .
v_gene: TRBV5-5
CDR3aa: CASSLGPNEVYEQYF
CDR3nt: TGTGCCAGCAGCTTGGGACCCAACGAAGTCTACGAGCAGTACTTC

abundance: once
j_gene: TRBJ2-1
d_gene: .
v_gene: TRBV19
CDR3aa: CASSIRTTLNEQFF
CDR3nt: TGTGCCAGTAGTATAAGGACTACCCTCAATGAGCAGTTCTTC

abundance: .
j_gene: TRBJ1-2
d_gene: .
v_gene: TRBV4-1
CDR3aa: CASSQTRDKGPNGYTF
CDR3nt: TGCGCCAGCAGCCAAACCCGGGACAAGGGCCCGAATGGCTACACCTTC

abundance: .
j_gene: TRBJ2-3
d_gene: TRBD2
v_gene: TRBV20-1
CDR3aa: CSAISGLAGTDTQYF
CDR3nt: TGCAGTGCTATATCCGGACTAGCGGGCACAGATACGCAGTATTTT

abundance: .
j_gene: TRBJ1-1
d_gene: .
v_gene: TRBV10-2
CDR3aa: CASRFRLNTEAFF
CDR3nt: TGCGCCAGCAGGTTCAGACTGAACACTGAAGCTTTCTTT

abundance: many
j_gene: TRBJ2-7
d_gene: .
v_gene: TRBV5-5
CDR3aa: CASSLVERSYEQYF
CDR3nt: TGTGCCAGCAGCTTGGTCGAGAGGAGCTACGAGCAGTACTTC

abundance: .
j_gene: TRBJ2-1
d_gene: .
v_gene: TRBV3-1
CDR3aa: CASSPLPIAADEQVF
CDR3nt: TGTGCCAGCAGCCCTCTCCCCATAGCGGCCGATGAGCAGGTCTTC

abundance: many
j_gene: TRBJ2-7
d_gene: .
v_gene: TRBV29-1
CDR3aa: CSALGDGFTYEQYF
CDR3nt: TGCAGCGCGTTAGGGGATGGTTTCACCTACGAGCAGTACTTC

abundance: .
j_gene: TRBJ2-1
d_gene: .
v_gene: TRBV24-1
CDR3aa: CATSDCSGRRFF
CDR3nt: TGTGCCACCAGTGATTGTAGCGGACGGAGGTTCTTC

abundance: .
j_gene: TRBJ2-7
d_gene: TRBD2
v_gene: TRBV10-1
CDR3aa: CASSLAGLGEQYF
CDR3nt: TGCGCCAGCTCCCTAGCGGGGCTGGGCGAGCAGTACTTC

abundance: few
j_gene: TRBJ1-1
d_gene: .
v_gene: TRBV29-1
CDR3aa: CSVYGDWMNTEAFF
CDR3nt: TGCAGCGTTTACGGTGACTGGATGAACACTGAAGCTTTCTTT

abundance: .
j_gene: TRBJ1-5
d_gene: .
v_gene: TRBV7-6
CDR3aa: CASSPNGNQPQHF
CDR3nt: TGTGCCAGCAGCCCTAACGGCAATCAGCCCCAGCATTTT

abundance: few
j_gene: TRBJ2-1
d_gene: TRBD2
v_gene: TRBV10-3
CDR3aa: CAISPGTSGGKNEQFF
CDR3nt: TGTGCCATCAGCCCGGGGACTAGCGGGGGGAAAAATGAGCAGTTCTTC

abundance: .
j_gene: TRBJ2-5
d_gene: .
v_gene: TRBV2
CDR3aa: CASTVGRAQETQYF
CDR3nt: TGTGCCAGCACCGTAGGCAGGGCCCAAGAGACCCAGTACTTC

abundance: few
j_gene: TRBJ2-7
d_gene: TRBD1
v_gene: TRBV10-1
CDR3aa: CASSEPMGTGGYEQYF
CDR3nt: TGCGCCAGCAGTGAGCCGATGGGGACAGGGGGATACGAGCAGTACTTC

abundance: .
j_gene: TRBJ2-1
d_gene: .
v_gene: TRBV9
CDR3aa: CASSATGVKVNEQFF
CDR3nt: TGTGCCAGCAGCGCAACCGGGGTGAAGGTGAATGAGCAGTTCTTC

abundance: few
j_gene: TRBJ1-2
d_gene: .
v_gene: TRBV24-1
CDR3aa: CATSGTTYGYTF
CDR3nt: TGTGCCACCAGTGGGACAACCTATGGCTACACCTTC

abundance: .
j_gene: TRBJ2-1
d_gene: .
v_gene: TRBV6-2/TRBV6-3
CDR3aa: CASSYSIPGFSYNEQFF
CDR3nt: TGTGCCAGCAGTTACTCGATTCCGGGGTTTTCCTACAATGAGCAGTTCTTC

abundance: .
j_gene: TRBJ2-5
d_gene: .
v_gene: TRBV20-1
CDR3aa: CSAFRVVETQYF
CDR3nt: TGCAGTGCTTTCAGGGTGGTAGAGACCCAGTACTTC

abundance: .
j_gene: TRBJ2-7
d_gene: TRBD1
v_gene: TRBV5-1
CDR3aa: CASSSGTGHHEQYF
CDR3nt: TGCGCCAGCAGCTCCGGGACAGGGCACCACGAGCAGTACTTC

abundance: many
j_gene: TRBJ2-3
d_gene: .
v_gene: TRBV12-3/TRBV12-4
CDR3aa: CASSHSTDTQYF
CDR3nt: TGTGCCAGCAGTCACAGCACAGATACGCAGTATTTT

abundance: many
j_gene: TRBJ2-3
d_gene: .
v_gene: TRBV19
CDR3aa: CASRSTDTQYF
CDR3nt: TGTGCCAGTAGGAGCACAGATACGCAGTATTTT

abundance: many
j_gene: TRBJ2-1
d_gene: .
v_gene: TRBV19
CDR3aa: CASSMMGNEQFF
CDR3nt: TGTGCCAGTAGTATGATGGGAAATGAGCAGTTCTTC

abundance: few
j_gene: TRBJ1-5
d_gene: .
v_gene: TRBV24-1
CDR3aa: CASSLSIWQSNQPQHF
CDR3nt: TGTGCCAGCAGTTTATCAATTTGGCAAAGCAATCAGCCCCAGCATTTT

abundance: many
j_gene: TRBJ2-3
d_gene: TRBD2
v_gene: TRBV6-1
CDR3aa: CASSELGGTYTDTQYF
CDR3nt: TGTGCCAGCAGTGAACTCGGGGGGACTTACACAGATACGCAGTATTTT

abundance: .
j_gene: TRBJ1-1
d_gene: .
v_gene: TRBV9
CDR3aa: CASSVDRRLGEAFF
CDR3nt: TGTGCCAGCAGCGTAGATCGCCGGCTCGGTGAAGCTTTCTTT

abundance: few
j_gene: TRBJ2-1
d_gene: TRBD1
v_gene: TRBV28
CDR3aa: CASSSPWTGVSNEQFF
CDR3nt: TGTGCCAGCAGTTCACCTTGGACAGGGGTGAGCAATGAGCAGTTCTTC

abundance: .
j_gene: TRBJ1-5
d_gene: .
v_gene: TRBV20-1
CDR3aa: CSATPSGRTYQPQHF
CDR3nt: TGCAGTGCAACTCCCTCAGGGAGAACATATCAGCCCCAGCATTTT

abundance: .
j_gene: TRBJ1-1
d_gene: .
v_gene: TRBV28
CDR3aa: CASIVLPNTEAFF
CDR3nt: TGTGCCAGCATTGTTTTACCTAACACTGAAGCTTTCTTT

abundance: .
j_gene: TRBJ2-7
d_gene: TRBD2
v_gene: TRBV20-1
CDR3aa: CSARDRLAGHLYEQYF
CDR3nt: TGCAGTGCTAGAGATCGACTAGCGGGACACTTATACGAGCAGTACTTC

abundance: many
j_gene: TRBJ2-7
d_gene: TRBD2
v_gene: TRBV5-4
CDR3aa: CASSLWGGGEQYF
CDR3nt: TGTGCCAGCAGCTTGTGGGGGGGAGGGGAGCAGTACTTC